This T cell receptor beta chain appears in the sequencing data of a study of graft-versus-host responses after intestinal transplantation. Study-wide context: All recipients were transplanted with multivisceral, liver-intestinal, or isolated intestinal grafts.

Whole-study results and caveats: The study associated peak circulating GvH clone levels with early post-transplant HvG declines. Individuals carrying graft-donor T cell macrochimerism showed high graft-versus-host to host-versus-graft clonal ratios in allografts. Detected in recipient marrow were GvH clones, some of which were first observed in ileum or blood.

Sequencing used immunoSEQ multiplex PCR; TCRdb keeps in-frame clones, though not all of them. The repertoire has fewer than 90,000 clones, 85% to 95% of them found once; the top ten carry roughly 0.18%. The V gene's germline CDR1 is SGHRS and CDR2 YFSETQ. With 0 bases removed from V and 4 bases from J, the gap between germline ends came to 13 bases. The CDR3 has 15 amino acids. Points on this clone: What it recognizes is unknown.

The source was unstimulated CD4+ T cells sorted from spleen or lymph node cells, collected before transplant. The clonotype comes from a human donor who was the organ donor for an intestinal transplant. This chain links TRBV5-1 with TRBJ1-1, with unresolved D. For the CDR3, the DNA is TGCGCCAGCAGCTTGGGCTTCGGCCGAATCACTGAAGCTTTCTTT. This encodes CASSLGFGRITEAFF.